One and the same sample provided the 30 T cell receptor beta chains below, sequenced in a study of blood T cell repertoires in COVID-19. Data came from immunoSEQ multiplex PCR; TCRdb stores just in-frame clones and leaves some out. In the table there are under 350,000 clones, 75% to 90% of which are singletons. Sequences were obtained from peripheral blood. These receptors originate from a man aged 45-65 years with acute or convalescent COVID-19.

This chain links TRBV16 with TRBJ1-1, with D maybe TRBD1 (5 bases). CDR3 size: 16 residues. The V gene's germline CDR1 is KGHSY and CDR2 FQNENV. V was clipped by 7 bases and J by 4 bases, with 22 bases between them. The CDR3, as DNA: TGTGCCAGCATCGGGGAGGACGGTCCGGGGGGCACTGAAGCTTTCTTT. This gives the protein CASIGEDGPGGTEAFF.

The gene calls are TRBV18 and TRBJ2-7; D is uncertain. The CDR3 is 14 amino acids. V lost 2 bases and J 2 bases, leaving 10 bases between the germline ends. CDR1 is KGHSH, CDR2 LQKENI, per germline. In DNA form, the CDR3 reads TGTGCCAGCTCACCAGAGTTAGCTCCCTACGAGCAGTACTTC. Encoded protein: CASSPELAPYEQYF.

This clone was picked up one time. The chain links TRBV2 to TRBJ1-5, with D tentatively TRBD1 (6 bases). This CDR3 comprises 14 residues. Trimming pared 3 bases from V and 8 bases from J, leaving 14 bases between. The germline V gene has CDR1 SNHLY and CDR2 FYNNEI. The CDR3 here is CASSETGSWEPQHF. As DNA, the CDR3 is TGTGCCAGCAGTGAGACAGGCTCATGGGAGCCCCAGCATTTT. Looking up the rest from reference TRBV2 and TRBJ1-5 gives the full variable domain: EPEVTQTPSHQVTQMGQEVILRCVPISNHLYFYWYRQILGQKVEFLVSFYNNEISEKSEIFDDQFSVERPDGSNFTLKIRSTKLEDSAMYFCASSETGSWEPQHFGDGTRLSIL.

A few counts support this clone. This chain connects TRBV3-1 (or the pseudogene TRBV3-2) to TRBJ1-5; 9 bases are a match to TRBD1. Germline CDR1 LGHDT, CDR2 YNNKEL (reference sequence). CDR3 length equals 14 residues. V lost 5 bases and J lost 5; bases outside the gene matches: 4. The CDR3 spells CASSSRDRDQPQHF. In DNA form, the CDR3 reads TGTGCCAGCAGCTCTCGGGACAGGGATCAGCCCCAGCATTTT.

The V gene is TRBV10-2, the J gene TRBJ2-6; perhaps TRBD1 as D (6 bases). The germline gives CDR1 WSHSY, CDR2 SAAADI. The CDR3 covers 15 residues. Trimming stripped 3 bases from V and 4 bases from J, with 10 bases between. The CDR3 DNA follows: TGCGCCAGCAGTGACCCAGGGGCCGGGGCCAACGTCCTGACTTTC. This sequence encodes CASSDPGAGANVLTF.

The V call is TRBV5-4, the J call TRBJ2-7, with D possibly being TRBD2 (6 bases). Trimming took off 0 bases at V and 2 bases at J, with 15 bases between the two ends. The CDR3 is made up of 16 amino acids. Per the germline V gene, CDR1 is SGHNT and CDR2 is YYREEE (reference sequence). CDR3 nucleotide sequence: TGTGCCAGCAGCTTGGTCTGGGGGGAACGGGCCTACGAGCAGTACTTC. Translation: CASSLVWGERAYEQYF. The full variable domain, in which reference TRBV5-4 and TRBJ2-7 provide the parts outside the CDR3, is ETGVTQSPTHLIKTRGQQVTLRCSSQSGHNTVSWYQQALGQGPQFIFQYYREEENGRGNFPPRFSGLQFPNYSSELNVNALELDDSALYLCASSLVWGERAYEQYFGPGTRLTVT.

The CDR3 here is CATSDTNRDGEQYF. The CDR3 DNA sequence: TGTGCCACCAGTGATACCAACAGGGACGGCGAGCAGTACTTC. This rearrangement joins TRBV24-1 to TRBJ2-7; tentatively, D is TRBD1 (6 bases). CDR1 KGHDR and CDR2 SFDVKD come from the germline V gene. This CDR3 comprises 14 residues. Trimming took 3 bases from V and 6 from J, leaving 14 bases between them.

The chain joins TRBV6-5 to TRBJ2-7; possible D gene TRBD1, 6 bases. This CDR3 has 16 amino acids. Germline lookup yields CDR1 MNHEY and CDR2 SVGAGI. The V gene lost 3 bases and the J gene lost 5 bases, with 20 bases spanning the gap. The CDR3 DNA reads as TGTGCCAGCAGTTATGATGGGACACAGGTCGATGACGAGCAGTACTTC. It codes for CASSYDGTQVDDEQYF.

The chain carries TRBV30 and TRBJ1-5; D is uncertain. The CDR3 is 13 residues long. Germline CDR1 and CDR2: GTSNPN and SVGIG (reference sequence). V was clipped by 3 bases and J by 2 bases, with 8 bases between them. CDR3 sequence: CAWSSRGNQPQHF. CDR3 sequence (DNA): TGTGCCTGGAGCTCCCGTGGCAATCAGCCCCAGCATTTT.

The rearrangement joins TRBV5-8 to TRBJ1-5; D is ambiguous. Germline values: CDR1 SGHTS, CDR2 YDEGEE. This CDR3 has 15 residues. V lost 4 bases, J lost 3 bases, and 14 bases lay in between. CDR3 bases: TGTGCCAGCAGCCGTCGACTACGGGACAATCAGCCCCAGCATTTT. This encodes CASSRRLRDNQPQHF.

The V gene is TRBV7-3, the J gene TRBJ2-6; D gene ambiguous. Germline V gene data show CDR1 as SGHTA and CDR2 as FQGTGA. The CDR3 has 13 residues. Trimming left V 5 bases short and J 5 bases short, with 7 bases between. DNA for the CDR3: TGTGCCAGCAGCATTATCCGGGCCAACGTCCTGACTTTC. It is translated as CASSIIRANVLTF.

The chain links TRBV11-3 to TRBJ2-2, with 7 bases matching TRBD1. Germline CDR1 reads SGHNT; CDR2 reads YENEEA. Losses at the gene ends were 4 bases for V and 2 bases for J; bases not matched to a gene: 4. This CDR3 spans 15 amino acids. The CDR3 loop reads CASSSGTANTGELFF. The CDR3 nucleotides read TGTGCCAGCAGCTCCGGGACAGCAAACACCGGGGAGCTGTTTTTT.

The rearrangement links TRBV7-8 to TRBJ2-3; maybe TRBD1 (5 bases). V lost 5 bases and J lost 4, with 16 bases in between. The germline V gene has CDR1 SGHVS and CDR2 FQNEAQ. This CDR3 contains 15 residues. CDR3: CASSGRTPGADTQYF. The CDR3 region has the DNA TGTGCCAGCAGCGGGCGGACACCTGGGGCAGATACGCAGTATTTT.

V and J are TRBV3-1 (or the pseudogene TRBV3-2) and TRBJ2-1, with D perhaps TRBD2 (6 bases). This CDR3 contains 15 residues. Germline CDR1 is LGHDT and CDR2 is YNNKEL (reference sequence). V lost 3 bases and J 0 bases, leaving 9 bases between the germline ends. CDR3 region: CASSQGLSSYNEQFF. The CDR3 DNA reads TGTGCCAGCAGCCAGGGACTCTCCTCCTACAATGAGCAGTTCTTC.

Regarding this clone: The junction does not match germline at one end; this may be a read error. The CDR3 loop reads CASSLALGGQLNF. In DNA form, the CDR3 reads TGTGCCAGCAGCTTAGCATTAGGGGGACAGTTGAATTTT. The V gene is TRBV7-9, the J gene TRBJ1-5; 7 nucleotides line up with TRBD1. The CDR3 has 13 residues. CDR1 and CDR2 from the germline V gene are SEHNR and FQNEAQ (reference sequence).

V and J are TRBV3-1 (or the pseudogene TRBV3-2) and TRBJ1-5, with a possible D match to TRBD1 (5 bases). This CDR3 has 16 residues. Germline V gene data show CDR1 as LGHDT and CDR2 as YNNKEL (reference sequence). Trimming shortened V by 0 bases and J by 6 bases, and 15 bases separated the two germline ends. In DNA, the CDR3 is TGTGCCAGCAGCCAAGATTTAGGGGCGCGGATTCAGCCCCAGCATTTT. Translating it yields CASSQDLGARIQPQHF.

This clone showed up just a few times. The chain uses TRBV19 and TRBJ1-1, with no clear D. Germline V CDR1 and CDR2: LNHDA, SQIVND (reference sequence). This CDR3 spans 15 amino acids. V was trimmed by 3 bases and J by 2 bases, leaving 13 bases between them. The CDR3 DNA is TGTGCCAGTAGTATCTCCGGGTCCTCAAACACTGAAGCTTTCTTT. Its translation: CASSISGSSNTEAFF.

The chain employs TRBV4-2 and TRBJ1-4; the D is unclear. This CDR3 region has 14 residues. V was cut by 0 bases and J by 7 bases, with 9 bases left in between. Germline CDR1 and CDR2: LGHNA and YNFKEQ. The CDR3 DNA sequence: TGTGCCAGCAGCCAAGATCACGGTGGTGAAAAACTGTTTTTT. Protein product: CASSQDHGGEKLFF.

The V call is TRBV13, the J call TRBJ2-5; D is unclear. This CDR3 is built from 12 residues. Germline assignment: CDR1 PRHDT and CDR2 FYEKMQ (reference sequence). The V end lost 2 bases, the J end lost 6 bases, and 7 bases lay between the germline ends. The CDR3 protein is CASSLRGKTQYF. The CDR3 bases are TGTGCCAGCAGCTTAAGAGGAAAGACCCAGTACTTC.

This clone was seen a single time. The chain links TRBV7-9 to TRBJ1-1; unclear D gene. The CDR3 is 12 amino acids. Germline-derived CDR1 and CDR2 are SEHNR and FQNEAQ (reference sequence). V shed 8 bases and J shed 3 bases, with 10 bases lying between them. In DNA, the CDR3 is TGTGCCAGCCGTAAGGGAGACACTGAAGCTTTCTTT. Translated: CASRKGDTEAFF.

The chain carries TRBV6-5 and TRBJ2-7; the D gene is possibly TRBD2 (6 bases). The V and J ends lost 4 bases and 3 bases respectively, with 16 bases between them. This CDR3 has 15 residues. The germline CDR1 and CDR2 sequences are MNHEY and SVGAGI. The CDR3 sequence is CASSSPGLGLYEQYF. CDR3 bases: TGTGCCAGCAGTTCCCCCGGGCTGGGACTCTACGAGCAGTACTTC.

The chain is built from TRBV5-1 and TRBJ2-3, with D perhaps TRBD2 (6 bases). V lost 5 bases and J lost 4, with 17 bases in between. Germline V gives CDR1 SGHRS, CDR2 YFSETQ. This CDR3 is built from 15 residues. The CDR3 loop reads CASRRDPGWADTQYF. DNA for the CDR3: TGCGCCAGCAGGCGGGACCCTGGATGGGCAGATACGCAGTATTTT.

This chain joins TRBV29-1 and TRBJ2-1; a possible D gene is TRBD2 (7 bases). V lost 1 base to trimming and J lost 4 bases, with 11 bases between them. The germline V gene has CDR1 SQVTM and CDR2 ANQGSEA. The CDR3 consists of 14 residues. Here the CDR3 reads CSVEGGGHYNEQFF. The CDR3, as DNA: TGCAGCGTTGAAGGCGGGGGCCATTACAATGAGCAGTTCTTC.

A word on this clone: The same CDR3 is also encoded by other DNA sequences in this sample. V gene TRBV30 combines with J gene TRBJ1-5, with 10 positions matching TRBD1. The trim removed 3 bases at V and 3 bases at J, leaving 5 bases unmatched. The germline V gene encodes CDR1 GTSNPN and CDR2 SVGIG (reference sequence). The CDR3 length is 15 residues. DNA for the CDR3: TGTGCCTGGAGCGGGGACAGGGGCCACAATCAGCCCCAGCATTTT. This sequence encodes CAWSGDRGHNQPQHF.

A remark on this clone: The junction differs from germline at one of its ends, possibly a read error. The V and J genes are TRBV9 and TRBJ2-7, with TRBD1 as a possible D gene (5 bases). Germline CDR1 and CDR2: SGDLS and YYNGEE. This CDR3 is 15 amino acids long. In DNA, the CDR3 is TGTGCCAGCGGCGTCGGCCAGGGAAGCTCCTACGAGCAGTACTTC. Its translation: CASGVGQGSSYEQYF.

The rearrangement joins TRBV18 to TRBJ1-1; 8 bases are shared with TRBD1. This CDR3 is 14 amino acids long. Germline trimming cut 4 bases from V and 7 bases from J; bases unmatched to any gene: 8. CDR1 is KGHSH, CDR2 LQKENI, per germline. The DNA for the CDR3 is TGTGCCAGCTCACGTCAGGGGGCTTCTGGTGAAGCTTTCTTT. It translates to CASSRQGASGEAFF.

This clone has just one count. The CDR3 loop reads CASSPIYIYGRAVTYGYTF. Here the CDR3 DNA reads TGTGCCAGCAGCCCCATATACATTTATGGGAGGGCAGTGACCTATGGCTACACCTTC. This chain uses TRBV7-2 with TRBJ1-2; D unresolved. In germline, CDR1 is SGHTA, CDR2 FQGNSA. V was clipped by 5 bases and J by 4 bases, with 29 bases between them. CDR3 length: 19 residues.

This clone has a handful of counts. The chain has TRBV9 and TRBJ1-2, with 7 bases fitting TRBD1. This CDR3 comprises 14 residues. After removal of 3 bases from V and 2 bases from J, the junction contained 4 bases not matched to a gene. The germline CDR1 and CDR2 sequences are SGDLS and YYNGEE. The CDR3: CASSGATGNYGYTF. In DNA form, the CDR3 reads TGTGCCAGCAGCGGAGCGACAGGGAACTATGGCTACACCTTC. The full variable domain, rest sourced from reference TRBV9 and TRBJ1-2, is DSGVTQTPKHLITATGQRVTLRCSPRSGDLSVYWYQQSLDQGLQFLIQYYNGEERAKGNILERFSAQQFPDLHSELNLSSLELGDSALYFCASSGATGNYGYTFGSGTRLTVV.

In its sample, this clone was seen a few times. V and J are TRBV18 and TRBJ2-7; 9 nucleotides match TRBD1. After removal of 8 bases from V and 3 bases from J, the junction contained 8 bases not matched to a gene. This CDR3 is 14 amino acids long. CDR1 and CDR2 (germline): KGHSH, LQKENI. The CDR3 region has the DNA TGTGCCAGCCACCCGGGACAGGGTTTCTACGAGCAGTACTTC. Amino acid sequence: CASHPGQGFYEQYF. Full variable domain (remainder filled in from reference TRBV18 and TRBJ2-7): NAGVMQNPRHLVRRRGQEARLRCSPMKGHSHVYWYRQLPEEGLKFMVYLQKENIIDESGMPKERFSAEFPKEGPSILRIQQVVRGDSAAYFCASHPGQGFYEQYFGPGTRLTVT.

This clone was counted between two and nine times. The rearrangement joins TRBV11-3 to TRBJ2-1, with 13 bases matching TRBD2. The trim removed 5 bases at V and 10 bases at J, leaving 11 bases unmatched. Germline values: CDR1 SGHNT, CDR2 YENEEA. This CDR3 is 16 amino acids long. Written as DNA, the CDR3 is TGTGCCAGCAGCCTGGAAGGACTAGCGGGGGTAGGGGAGCAGTTCTTC. This codes for CASSLEGLAGVGEQFF. Full variable domain (remainder filled in from reference TRBV11-3 and TRBJ2-1): EAGVVQSPRYKIIEKKQPVAFWCNPISGHNTLYWYLQNLGQGPELLIRYENEEAVDDSQLPKDRFSAERLKGVDSTLKIQPAELGDSAVYLCASSLEGLAGVGEQFFGPGTRLTVL.